The present T cell receptor (beta chain) was sequenced within a study of cytomegalovirus exposure and HLA in healthy donors. Study observations and caveats: Most observed TCR sequences were rare, whereas some public TCRs were detected in many donors. Roughly uniform sequencing depth across donors was assumed, possibly incorrectly. Beyond CMV serostatus, there was no information to go on about immune exposure.

The table lists this clone with a few counts. Its antigen is not identified. The V end was cut by 2 bases, the J end by 5 bases, with 15 bases between. The CDR3 extends over 15 amino acids. Germline V gives CDR1 WSHSY, CDR2 SAAADI. The study ran its PCR with 60 Vbeta and 13 Jbeta primers. Using immunoSEQ multiplex PCR, the repertoire was profiled, and TCRdb retains in-frame clones only, with some absent. Seen here are some 150,000 clones, around 82% observed once, and the top ten hold about 10%. The source material was PBMCs. The genes are TRBV10-2 and TRBJ1-2; D remains unclear. The TCR was taken from a man aged 50 to 59 in good health and CMV-seropositive. The DNA of the CDR3 is TGCGCCAGCAGTGAGGGCTACTCTCCGGGGTATGGCTACACCTTC. This codes for CASSEGYSPGYGYTF.